The rows below give T cell receptor beta chains drawn from one sample of a study of T cells in Graves' hyperthyroidism and ophthalmopathy. TCRdb called the multiplex PCR reads again in MiXCR, with one record for every CDR3 protein. The table shows more than 600,000 distinct CDR3 sequences, with around 15% occurring only once. Sequencing used blood. These receptors originate from a man between 18 and 29 years old with Graves' hyperthyroidism. The CDR3 runs from the conserved cysteine through the conserved F or W. Fields, in order: D gene, J gene, clone size, V gene, CDR3 DNA, CDR3 protein. A D gene is named only where the DNA matches it firmly. Part of the rows lack a size; the others show once, few, many or a class for expanded clones.

NA | TRBJ1-1 | NA | TRBV29-1 | TGCAGCGTCCGTCCCGAGTCCAACAATGAAGCTTTCTTT | CSVRPESNNEAFF
TRBD2 | TRBJ2-7 | NA | TRBV5-8 | TGTGCCAGCAGCTTGGTCCGGACTAGCGGGAGTGGGGAGCAGTACTTC | CASSLVRTSGSGEQYF
TRBD2 | TRBJ2-1 | many | TRBV20-1 | TGCAGTGCTAGAGAATCTAGCGGGAGGGCCGGTGAGCAGTTCTTC | CSARESSGRAGEQFF
NA | TRBJ2-3 | many | TRBV18 | TGTGCCAGCTCACCTATGACAGATACGCAGTATTTT | CASSPMTDTQYF
TRBD2 | TRBJ2-1 | few | TRBV28 | TGTGCCAGCAAAGGGACTAGCCCCAATGAGCAGTTCTTC | CASKGTSPNEQFF
TRBD1 | TRBJ2-4 | few | TRBV7-9 | TGTGCCAGCAGCTCCGCCCCGGGACAGGCGCTCAAAAACATTCAGTACTTC | CASSSAPGQALKNIQYF
NA | TRBJ2-1 | many | TRBV2 | TGTGCCAGCAGTGATATTCCTGCGGATGAGCAGTTCTTC | CASSDIPADEQFF
NA | TRBJ2-5 | NA | TRBV7-8 | TGTGCCAGCAGTACAGGGCTGGTGGAGACCCAGTACTTC | CASSTGLVETQYF
TRBD2 | TRBJ2-7 | many | TRBV28 | TGTGCCAGCAGAGCGGGAGGGCCACGCGAGCAGTACTTC | CASRAGGPREQYF
TRBD2 | TRBJ2-1 | many | TRBV7-2 | TGTGCCAGCAGTCGAGGCGGGACTAGTATGTACAATGAGCAGTTCTTC | CASSRGGTSMYNEQFF
TRBD1 | TRBJ2-3 | NA | TRBV9 | TGTGCCAGCAGCGGGGGGACAGGGATGACAGATACGCAGTATTTT | CASSGGTGMTDTQYF
NA | TRBJ2-1 | NA | TRBV12-3/TRBV12-4 | TGTGCCAGCAGTCGACTCCCCGGTACCTACAATGAGCAGCTCTTC | CASSRLPGTYNEQLF
NA | TRBJ1-4 | many | TRBV5-5 | TGTGCCAGCAGCGTGGCGGGGGGGAATGAAAAACTGTTTTTT | CASSVAGGNEKLFF
NA | TRBJ1-4 | few | TRBV9 | TGTGCCAGCAGCGCACAGTTAGAAGAAAAACTGTTTTTT | CASSAQLEEKLFF
NA | TRBJ1-1 | many | TRBV30 | TGTGCCTGGAGTGTGGGAGATGAAGCTTTCTTT | CAWSVGDEAFF